This TCR beta chain was recovered during a study of OX40 agonist ivuxolimab in advanced cancers. Study-wide background: It was permissible to have had prior anti-PD-1, anti-PD-L1 or anti-CTLA-4 therapy, and approximately 40% had some.

This clone was picked up one time. CDR1 is MNHEY, CDR2 SVGAGI, per germline. The V gene lost 6 bases and the J gene lost 6 bases, with 17 bases spanning the gap. This CDR3 is built from 14 residues. Measured with immunoSEQ multiplex PCR; TCRdb has only the in-frame clones, and not every one. The sample contains more than 55,000 clones, approximately 88% of which appear only once. The material sequenced was CD4+ or CD8+ T cells sorted from blood, taken in a trial of the OX40 agonist ivuxolimab. The clonotype was recovered from an adult with an advanced solid tumor such as melanoma, head and neck, liver or kidney cancer. The rearrangement joins TRBV6-5 to TRBJ1-1, with TRBD1 as a possible D gene (5 bases). CDR3 sequence (DNA): TGTGCCAGCAGCCCTAGTACAGGCGAGGCTGAAGCTTTCTTT. Protein: CASSPSTGEAEAFF.